This T cell receptor beta chain stems from a study of OX40 agonist ivuxolimab in advanced cancers. Notes on the study in general: Within 6 weeks, CD4+ and CD8+ blood T cells expanded clonally at 0.1 to 3.0 mg/kg.

Assay: immunoSEQ multiplex PCR; the TCRdb copy retains only in-frame clones and omits some. This sample has some 69,000 clones; 90% occur once, and the top ten carry less than 0.6%. On this clone: Its antigen is as yet unknown.

Trimming shortened V by 1 base and J by 4 bases, and 11 bases separated the two germline ends. This CDR3 comprises 15 residues. Germline CDR1 reads SGHTA; CDR2 reads FQGNSA. With baseline, cycle 4 day 1, and cycle 7 day 1 as timepoints, blood was sampled. The receptor's source is an adult with an advanced solid tumor such as melanoma, head and neck, liver or kidney cancer. Sequenced material: CD4+ or CD8+ T cells sorted from blood, taken in a trial of the OX40 agonist ivuxolimab. The chain joins TRBV7-2 to TRBJ1-5; D gene uncertain. The DNA for the CDR3 is TGTGCCAGCAGCTTAGGCCCAACCCGAAATCAGCCCCAGCATTTT. It yields the protein CASSLGPTRNQPQHF.